The rows below give T cell receptor beta chains drawn from one sample of a study of OX40 agonist ivuxolimab in advanced cancers. Only in-frame clones appear in the TCRdb table, and some are missing; sequencing was by immunoSEQ multiplex PCR. The sample gives some 73,000 clones, about 86% of which show up once; roughly 8% is in the top ten. The input for sequencing was CD4+ or CD8+ T cells sorted from blood, taken in a trial of the OX40 agonist ivuxolimab. The receptors stem from an adult with an advanced solid tumor such as melanoma, head and neck, liver or kidney cancer. Each CDR3 is given with its conserved first and last residue. The order of the fields is D gene, V gene, clone size, J gene, CDR3 protein, CDR3 DNA. The D gene is left open where the match is weak. Only part of the rows carry a size: once, few, many, or a class if the clone is expanded.

NA	TRBV28	NA	TRBJ1-3	CASSSTGFSGNTIYF	TGTGCCAGCAGTTCCACGGGCTTTTCTGGAAACACCATATATTTT
TRBD1	TRBV5-6	NA	TRBJ2-7	CASSFVTGGFYEQYF	TGTGCCAGCAGCTTTGTTACAGGGGGGTTCTACGAGCAGTACTTC
NA	TRBV7-3	NA	TRBJ2-7	CASSLTPGEQYF	TGTGCCAGCAGCTTAACCCCCGGCGAGCAGTACTTC
NA	TRBV12-2	NA	TRBJ2-7	CASRLVPAATRKGYEQYF	TGTGCAAGTCGCTTAGTCCCCGCGGCGACAAGGAAAGGCTACGAGCAGTACTTC
TRBD1	TRBV25-1	NA	TRBJ2-7	CASSRGQGSYEQYF	TGTGCCAGCAGTCGAGGACAGGGATCCTACGAGCAGTACTTC
NA	TRBV28	NA	TRBJ1-1	CASRDAPGTRYKAFF	TGTGCCAGCAGAGACGCCCCGGGGACGAGATATAAAGCTTTCTTT
NA	TRBV6-6	many	TRBJ1-3	CASSWTASGNTIYF	TGTGCCAGCAGTTGGACGGCTTCTGGAAACACCATATATTTT
NA	TRBV5-1	NA	TRBJ1-2	CASSLARQSTGYTF	TGCGCCAGCAGCTTGGCCCGACAGTCAACGGGCTACACCTTC
NA	TRBV6-1	few	TRBJ2-3	CASSLIGDTQYF	TGTGCCAGCAGTCTGATAGGCGATACGCAGTATTTT
NA	TRBV27	NA	TRBJ2-1	CASSFLASNEQFF	TGTGCCAGCAGTTTTCTAGCTTCCAATGAGCAGTTCTTC
NA	TRBV27	NA	TRBJ2-5	CASRPTQETQYF	TGTGCCAGCAGACCAACCCAAGAGACCCAGTACTTC
NA	TRBV11-2	once	TRBJ1-1	CASSLRQSNTEAFF	TGTGCCAGCAGCTTAAGACAGAGCAACACTGAAGCTTTCTTT
NA	TRBV7-3	once	TRBJ2-1	CASSLFRPSDEQFF	TGTGCCAGCAGCTTATTTCGGCCGTCCGATGAGCAGTTCTTC
NA	TRBV5-4	NA	TRBJ2-3	CASSLFRGSTDTQYF	TGTGCCAGCAGCTTGTTCCGCGGTAGCACAGATACGCAGTATTTT
NA	TRBV23-1	NA	TRBJ1-2	CASLGPIGKTYYTF	TGCGCCAGCCTAGGGCCTATAGGGAAAACTTACTACACCTTC
TRBD1	TRBV7-3	NA	TRBJ2-3	CASSLGDRARDTQYF	TGTGCCAGCAGCTTAGGGGACAGGGCCCGGGATACGCAGTATTTT
NA	TRBV5-1	NA	TRBJ1-2	CASSFGRSYGYTF	TGCGCCAGCAGCTTTGGACGTTCCTATGGCTACACCTTC
TRBD2	TRBV2	NA	TRBJ2-1	CASKPRLAGGRATPEQFF	TGTGCCAGCAAGCCGCGACTAGCGGGAGGGCGGGCGACCCCTGAGCAGTTCTTC
NA	TRBV10-3	once	TRBJ2-7	CAISLGLGDRYF	TGTGCCATCAGTCTCGGACTGGGGGATCGGTACTTC
NA	TRBV6-5	NA	TRBJ1-2	CASTRDGNYGYTF	TGTGCCAGCACCCGGGACGGTAACTATGGCTACACCTTC
NA	TRBV25-1	NA	TRBJ1-3	CASRGGGNTIYF	TGTGCCAGCAGGGGGGGCGGAAACACCATATATTTT
NA	TRBV6-6	NA	TRBJ2-7	CASSYGGWGYEQYF	TGTGCCAGCAGTTACGGAGGGTGGGGCTACGAGCAGTACTTC
TRBD2	TRBV10-1	NA	TRBJ2-5	CASSEGAGMARETQYF	TGCGCCAGCAGTGAGGGAGCGGGAATGGCCCGGGAGACCCAGTACTTC
TRBD1	TRBV19	NA	TRBJ1-5	CASSIDGGGGQPQHF	TGTGCCAGTAGTATAGATGGAGGGGGCGGTCAGCCCCAGCATTTT
TRBD1	TRBV7-8	NA	TRBJ1-1	CASSLRGQVNTEAFF	TGTGCCAGCAGCTTAAGGGGGCAGGTGAACACTGAAGCTTTCTTT
TRBD1	TRBV18	few	TRBJ2-7	CASSPQQGNYEQYF	TGTGCCAGCTCACCACAACAGGGGAACTACGAGCAGTACTTC
NA	TRBV19	NA	TRBJ1-1	CATGHPNTEAFF	TGTGCCACGGGACACCCGAACACTGAAGCTTTCTTT
NA	TRBV19	NA	TRBJ2-7	CASSINGQSHEQYF	TGTGCCAGTAGTATCAATGGACAGTCCCACGAGCAGTACTTC